The T cell receptor beta chain described here comes from a study of T cell repertoires in cytomegalovirus infection (dated by TCRdb to the late 2010s). About the study as a whole: The peptide stimulations were aimed at well-studied HLA-B-restricted epitopes as well as recently identified HLA-C-restricted CMV epitopes, whose presentation resists viral immunomodulation. Donor HLA type was relevant to the analysis, as public TCR beta signatures indicated carriage of CMV infection together with the matching HLA type.

V is cut back by 7 bases and J by 5 bases, with 3 bases in the junction unmatched. The germline V gene (reference sequence) supplies CDR1 LNHDA and CDR2 SQIVND. Inclusive of the bounding cysteine and phenylalanine, the CDR3 is 13 residues long. Of all the DNA, just the CDR3 is kept, 39 bases in frame from base 1. The research as a whole found: In both this cohort and an independent cohort of some 380 donors, the cumulative frequency of public TCR beta family members distinguished carriers of CMV infection plus the relevant HLA type. The ex vivo response was dominated by HLA-C-restricted CMV-specific TCR beta clonotypes, which also provided the single most frequent clonotype in two of eight donors.

TCRdb shows the sequencer as Illumina HiSeq 1500. The public reads were reprocessed in TCRdb via fastp at Q25 and MiXCR, keeping in-frame beta chains. Identical CDR3 proteins give one entry, which carries the most common genes and DNA. A total of about 900,000 distinct CDR3 sequences appear in this sample, roughly 30% of them only once. Clones ranked in the top ten supply roughly 13% of the sample. What this sample's treatment or condition label stands for: in vitro stimulation with specific CMV peptide epitopes to enrich CMV-specific T cells. This clonotype was detected only a few times. The antigen it binds to is not known. Per-base qualities were not stored, and no clone one base away is much larger.

The sequence was collected from a human donor in good health (CMV status not recorded). Some clones in this sample may be carry-over from other donors' samples. The sequencing used cultured CD8+ T cells from PBMCs, collected from culture after CMV antigen stimulation. The chain was built from TRBV19 and TRBJ2-2; TRBD1 fits 8 bases in the junction. The CDR3 region reads CASMGDRTGELFF. The DNA is as follows: TGTGCCAGTATGGGGGACAGGACCGGGGAGCTGTTTTTT.